This T cell receptor beta chain emerged from a study of CD8 T cells in ankylosing spondylitis. This clonotype showed up just a few times. The target antigen is unknown. The study's findings and limits: As for the disease-linked clones, they showed a CD8+ phenotype and occurred at relatively low frequencies in peripheral blood.

The CDR3 extends over 11 amino acids. Trimming took 4 bases from V and 2 from J, leaving 2 bases between them. Germline loops: CDR1 SGHRS, CDR2 YFSETQ. By quantitative 5'-RACE with molecular barcodes, the TCR beta libraries were made. TCRdb ran MiXCR on the 5' RACE reads and lists one entry per CDR3 protein. The repertoire holds about 160,000 distinct CDR3 sequences, with roughly 18% as singletons. Sample: blood, either unsorted or a sorted T cell fraction (not recorded which). V usage is TRBV5-1 and J usage is TRBJ2-3; D ambiguous. The source is a male donor with ankylosing spondylitis or in good health (not recorded which). In DNA, the CDR3 is TGCGCCAGCAGCACCACAGATACGCAGTATTTT. Protein product: CASSTTDTQYF.